The 17 T cell receptor beta chains presented below share a single source sample, sequenced in a study of T-cell reconstitution after alpha-beta-depleted transplantation in children. Unique molecular identifiers were incorporated into the prepared TCRbeta library. MiXCR, run by TCRdb on the PCR reads, gives a single entry per CDR3 protein. The sample contains around 300,000 distinct CDR3 sequences, more than 9% of which appear only once. This specimen was peripheral blood, taken 180 days after TCRalphabeta/CD19-depleted stem cell transplant. The receptor set was obtained from a male patient between 2 and 15 years old who had a stem cell transplant for chronic granulomatous disease, so the T cells may come from the graft donor.

At least ten counts were recorded for this clonotype. The chain recombines TRBV28 with TRBJ2-5; no firm D call. V was pared by 7 bases and J by 1 base, with 16 bases between. CDR1 is MDHEN, CDR2 SYDVKM, per germline. CDR3 length: 15 residues. DNA of the CDR3: TGTGCCAGCAATTCCAACAGTGAAGCCCAAGAGACCCAGTACTTC. It encodes CASNSNSEAQETQYF.

This clonotype occurred many times. The chain couples TRBV5-1 to TRBJ1-5; D is possibly TRBD1 (5 bases). The CDR3 length is 15 residues. Germline CDR1 is SGHRS and CDR2 is YFSETQ. V lost 0 bases and J lost 6, with 13 bases in between. The CDR3 DNA follows: TGCGCCAGCAGCTTGGTAAGCGGGACGGGTCAGCCCCAGCATTTT. It encodes CASSLVSGTGQPQHF.

This clonotype was observed at least ten times. The V gene is TRBV9, the J gene TRBJ1-1, with D possibly TRBD1 on 6 matching bases. V lost 4 bases and J 1 base, leaving 14 bases between the germline ends. The CDR3 has 15 residues. Germline lookup yields CDR1 SGDLS and CDR2 YYNGEE. The CDR3 region is CASSPRQAPNTEAFF. The CDR3 nucleotides read TGTGCCAGCAGCCCCCGACAGGCCCCGAACACTGAAGCTTTCTTT. The full variable domain, in which reference TRBV9 and TRBJ1-1 provide the parts outside the CDR3, is DSGVTQTPKHLITATGQRVTLRCSPRSGDLSVYWYQQSLDQGLQFLIQYYNGEERAKGNILERFSAQQFPDLHSELNLSSLELGDSALYFCASSPRQAPNTEAFFGQGTRLTVV.

This clonotype has a count of ten or more. This chain joins TRBV18 and TRBJ1-4, with D hard to call. Per the germline V gene, CDR1 is KGHSH and CDR2 is LQKENI. Trimming removed 5 bases at V and 5 bases at J, with 6 bases between. The CDR3 contains 12 residues. In nucleotides, the CDR3 is TGTGCCAGCTCAGCCTTAAATGAAAAACTGTTTTTT. It yields the protein CASSALNEKLFF.

This clonotype was seen ten or more times. The genes are TRBV12-3 or TRBV12-4 and TRBJ1-4; D is unclear. Trimming shortened V by 7 bases and J by 0 bases, and 12 bases separated the two germline ends. The CDR3 consists of 15 residues. The CDR3 region is CASTRGLATNEKLFF. The CDR3 region has the DNA TGTGCCAGCACCAGAGGGTTGGCAACTAATGAAAAACTGTTTTTT.

Many counts were recorded for this clonotype. The chain employs TRBV29-1 and TRBJ2-7; D gene uncertain. There are 11 residues in the CDR3. Trimming removed 3 bases at V and 3 bases at J, with 6 bases between. Germline values: CDR1 SQVTM, CDR2 ANQGSEA. CDR3 sequence (DNA): TGCAGCGTTGAGTTGGGCTACGAGCAGTACTTC. Encoded protein: CSVELGYEQYF.

This clonotype was seen repeatedly, ten times or more. This chain uses TRBV12-3 or TRBV12-4 with TRBJ1-3; D is unclear. CDR3 length equals 16 residues. V shed 5 bases and J shed 5 bases, with 19 bases lying between them. The CDR3 here is CASSPRPPVDRNTIYF. The DNA for the CDR3 is TGTGCCAGCAGTCCGCGACCCCCGGTGGATAGAAACACCATATATTTT.

Turning to this clonotype: A much larger clone differs by one base, so this may be a read error. This sequence joins TRBV4-2 and TRBJ2-4; 10 bases map to TRBD2. Germline V gene sequence: CDR1 LGHNA, CDR2 YNFKEQ. The CDR3 runs to 18 residues. The CDR3 region is CASSGLQRGGVATNIQYF. In DNA form, the CDR3 reads TGTGCCAGCAGCGGCCTTCAGCGGGGGGGCGTGGCCACAAACATTCAGTACTTC.

This clonotype was observed at least ten times. This chain uses TRBV5-8 with TRBJ1-2; the D gene is possibly TRBD1 (6 bases). From germline, CDR1 is SGHTS and CDR2 YDEGEE. This CDR3 contains 14 residues. Trimming removed 3 bases from V and 5 bases from J, with 14 bases in between. CDR3 bases: TGTGCCAGCAGCTCGTCCAGGGGATCATATGGCTACACCTTC. This translates into CASSSSRGSYGYTF.

There are many counts of this clonotype. Sequence at one end of the junction differs from germline and may be a read error. CDR3 sequence reads: CASSLDNTRVIFF. CDR3 nucleotide sequence: TGTGCCAGCAGCTTAGATAATACGCGGGTAATCTTCTTC. This chain joins TRBV11-2 and TRBJ2-5; maybe TRBD2 (5 bases). This CDR3 has 13 residues. The germline gives CDR1 SGHAT, CDR2 FQNNGV.

This clonotype was seen repeatedly, ten times or more. The gene calls are TRBV20-1 and TRBJ1-2, with TRBD1 matching 7 bases. The V gene's germline CDR1 is DFQATT and CDR2 SNEGSKA (reference sequence). V was clipped by 3 bases and J by 4 bases; unmatched bases: 5. The CDR3 runs 13 residues. In nucleotides, the CDR3 is TGCAGTGCTAGTAGGGACAGAGGCTATGGCTACACCTTC. Its protein is CSASRDRGYGYTF.

On this clonotype: A much larger clone sits a single nucleotide away, making a read error possible. The CDR3 DNA is TGCGCCAGCAGCCCTCAGGGAAAGGGACGGACCGTTATTGGGCAGTACTTC. The encoded protein is CASSPQGKGRTVIGQYF. This chain links TRBV4-1 with TRBJ2-7; D possibly matches TRBD1 or TRBD2 (5 bases each). Germline V CDR1 and CDR2: MGHRA, YSYEKL. Trimming left V 4 bases short and J 9 bases short, with 28 bases between. The CDR3 is made up of 17 amino acids.

In its sample, this clonotype was seen many times. V and J are TRBV6-5 and TRBJ1-1; weak D call: TRBD1 (6 bases). The germline gives CDR1 MNHEY, CDR2 SVGAGI. This CDR3 has 14 residues. V was shortened by 4 bases and J by 4 bases, with 13 bases between the two germline ends. CDR3 region: CASSSQGRGTEAFF. CDR3 sequence (DNA): TGTGCCAGCAGTTCACAGGGCCGCGGCACTGAAGCTTTCTTT.

In its sample, this clonotype was seen many times. The chain carries TRBV29-1 and TRBJ2-1; TRBD1 matches 10 bases. Trimming cost V 7 bases and J 8 bases; bases outside gene matches: 5. The CDR3 covers 12 residues. Germline loops: CDR1 SQVTM, CDR2 ANQGSEA. The CDR3 protein is CSAGQGGDEQFF. Here the CDR3 DNA reads TGCAGCGCAGGACAGGGGGGCGATGAGCAGTTCTTC.

In its sample, this clonotype was seen many times. The genes are TRBV28 and TRBJ2-3; 8 bases agree with TRBD1. Germline CDR1 MDHEN, CDR2 SYDVKM. The ends lost 6 bases at V and 2 bases at J; junction bases unmatched: 10. There are 16 residues in the CDR3. CDR3 protein: CASRFLGTGPTDTQYF. The CDR3 nucleotides read TGTGCCAGCAGGTTTTTAGGGACAGGACCCACAGATACGCAGTATTTT.

The table lists this clonotype with many counts. This sequence joins TRBV29-1 and TRBJ2-6; 7 bases are a match to TRBD1. Germline V lookup: CDR1 SQVTM, CDR2 ANQGSEA. The CDR3 loop spans 18 amino acids. J gave up 5 bases and V 3 bases, and 16 bases lay outside the gene matches. The CDR3 region has the DNA TGCAGCGTTGAGCAGGGACAGCCAGGGAAAGTCTGGGCCAACGTCCTGACTTTC. It yields the protein CSVEQGQPGKVWANVLTF.

This clonotype occurred many times. V usage is TRBV28 and J usage is TRBJ1-1; no reliable D call. The CDR3 spans 12 residues. V lost 5 bases to trimming and J lost 1 base, with 5 bases between them. CDR1 is MDHEN, CDR2 SYDVKM, per germline. CDR3 sequence reads: CASSIWNTEAFF. CDR3 bases: TGTGCCAGCAGTATCTGGAACACTGAAGCTTTCTTT.